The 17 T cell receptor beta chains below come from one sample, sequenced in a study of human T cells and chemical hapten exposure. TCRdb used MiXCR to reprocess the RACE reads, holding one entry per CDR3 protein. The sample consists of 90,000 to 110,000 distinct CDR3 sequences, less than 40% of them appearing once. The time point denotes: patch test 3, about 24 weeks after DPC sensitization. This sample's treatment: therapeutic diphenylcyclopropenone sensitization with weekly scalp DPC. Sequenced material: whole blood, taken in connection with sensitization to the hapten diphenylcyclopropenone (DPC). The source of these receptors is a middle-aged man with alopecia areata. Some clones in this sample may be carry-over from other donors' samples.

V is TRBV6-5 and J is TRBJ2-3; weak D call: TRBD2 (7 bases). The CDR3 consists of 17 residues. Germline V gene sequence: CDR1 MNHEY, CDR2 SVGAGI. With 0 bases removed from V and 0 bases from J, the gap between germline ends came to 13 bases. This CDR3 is CASSYSVGGASTDTQYF. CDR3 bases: TGTGCCAGCAGTTACTCCGTAGGGGGGGCAAGCACAGATACGCAGTATTTT.

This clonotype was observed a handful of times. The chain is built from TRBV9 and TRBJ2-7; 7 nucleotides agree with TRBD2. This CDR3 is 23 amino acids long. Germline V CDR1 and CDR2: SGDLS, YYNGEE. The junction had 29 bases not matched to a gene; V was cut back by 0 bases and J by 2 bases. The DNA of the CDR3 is TGTGCCAGCAGCGTAGTCCCATTGAACAGCTCCCTCGCCGGGAGGACACAACCCTACGAGCAGTACGTC. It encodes CASSVVPLNSSLAGRTQPYEQYV.

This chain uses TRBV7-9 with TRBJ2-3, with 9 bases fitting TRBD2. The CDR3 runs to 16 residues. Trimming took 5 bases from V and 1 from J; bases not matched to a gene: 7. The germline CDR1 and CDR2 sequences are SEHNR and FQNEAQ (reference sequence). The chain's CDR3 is CASSPVAGVGTDTQYF. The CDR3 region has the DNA TGTGCCAGCAGCCCCGTAGCGGGAGTCGGCACAGATACGCAGTATTTT.

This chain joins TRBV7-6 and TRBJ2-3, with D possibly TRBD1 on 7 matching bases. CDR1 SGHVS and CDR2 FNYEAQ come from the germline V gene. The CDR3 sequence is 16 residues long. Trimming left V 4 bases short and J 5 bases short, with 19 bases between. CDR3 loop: CASSSNQGGRGDTQYF. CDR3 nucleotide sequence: TGTGCCAGCAGCTCGAATCAGGGGGGAAGGGGAGATACGCAGTATTTT.

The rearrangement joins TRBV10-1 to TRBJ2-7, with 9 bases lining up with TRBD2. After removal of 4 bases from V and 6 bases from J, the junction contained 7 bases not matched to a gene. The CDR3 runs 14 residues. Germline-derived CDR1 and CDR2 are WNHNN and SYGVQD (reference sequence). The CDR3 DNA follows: TGCGCCAGCAGTGGCGGCGGGAGGGCCGGCGAGCAGTACGTC. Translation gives CASSGGGRAGEQYV.

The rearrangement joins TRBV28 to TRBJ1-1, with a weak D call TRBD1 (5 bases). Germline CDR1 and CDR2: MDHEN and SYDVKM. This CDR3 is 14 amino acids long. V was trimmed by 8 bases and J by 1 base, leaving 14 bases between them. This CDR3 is CASREGTANTEAFF. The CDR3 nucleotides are TGTGCCAGCCGGGAGGGGACGGCGAACACTGAAGCTTTCTTT.

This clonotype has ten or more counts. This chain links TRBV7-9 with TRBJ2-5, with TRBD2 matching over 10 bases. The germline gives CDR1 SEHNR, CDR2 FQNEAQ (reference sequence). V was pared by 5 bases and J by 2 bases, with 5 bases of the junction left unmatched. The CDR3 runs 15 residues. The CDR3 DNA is TGTGCCAGCAGCATAGGACTAGCGGAACAAGAGACCCAGTACTTC. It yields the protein CASSIGLAEQETQYF.

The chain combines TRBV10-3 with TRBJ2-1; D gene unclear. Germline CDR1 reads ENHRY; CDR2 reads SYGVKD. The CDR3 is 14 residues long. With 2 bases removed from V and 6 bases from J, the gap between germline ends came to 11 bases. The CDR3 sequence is CAISEGNSINEQFF. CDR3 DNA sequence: TGTGCCATCAGTGAGGGCAACTCCATCAATGAGCAGTTCTTC.

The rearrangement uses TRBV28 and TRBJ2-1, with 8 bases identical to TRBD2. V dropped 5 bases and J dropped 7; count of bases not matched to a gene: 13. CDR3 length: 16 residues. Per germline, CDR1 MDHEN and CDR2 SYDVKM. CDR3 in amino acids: CASSGGTSGTWNEQFF. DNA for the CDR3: TGTGCCAGCAGTGGTGGCACTAGCGGAACGTGGAATGAGCAGTTCTTC.

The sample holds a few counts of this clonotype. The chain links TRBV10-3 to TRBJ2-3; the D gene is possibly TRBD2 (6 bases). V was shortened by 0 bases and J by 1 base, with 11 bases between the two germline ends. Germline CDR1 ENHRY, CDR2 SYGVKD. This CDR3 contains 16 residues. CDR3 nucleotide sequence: TGTGCCATCAGTGAGTCCCCTAGCGTACGCACAGATACGCAGTATTTT. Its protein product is CAISESPSVRTDTQYF.

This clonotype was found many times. The DNA for the CDR3 is TGTGCCAGCAGCTTAGCCCCCGCCTACGAGCAGTACTTC. Translating gives CASSLAPAYEQYF. The chain couples TRBV7-2 to TRBJ2-7, with unresolved D. V was trimmed by 0 bases and J by 2 bases, leaving 5 bases between them. The CDR3 is made up of 13 amino acids. Germline CDR1 SGHTA, CDR2 FQGNSA.

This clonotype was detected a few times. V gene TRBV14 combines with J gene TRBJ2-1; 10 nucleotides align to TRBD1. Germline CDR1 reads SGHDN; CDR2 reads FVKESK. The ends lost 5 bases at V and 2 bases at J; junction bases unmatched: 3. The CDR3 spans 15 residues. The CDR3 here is CASSGQGGPYNEQFF. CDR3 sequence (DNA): TGTGCCAGCAGCGGACAGGGGGGCCCCTACAATGAGCAGTTCTTC. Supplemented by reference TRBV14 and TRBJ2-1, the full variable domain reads EAGVTQFPSHSVIEKGQTVTLRCDPISGHDNLYWYRRVMGKEIKFLLHFVKESKQDESGMPNNRFLAERTGGTYSTLKVQPAELEDSGVYFCASSGQGGPYNEQFFGPGTRLTVL.

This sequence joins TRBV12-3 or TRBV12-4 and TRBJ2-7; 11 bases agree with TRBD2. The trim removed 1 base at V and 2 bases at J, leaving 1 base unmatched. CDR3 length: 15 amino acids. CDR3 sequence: CASSLVAGGTYEQYF. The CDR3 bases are TGTGCCAGCAGTTTAGTAGCGGGGGGGACCTACGAGCAGTACTTC.

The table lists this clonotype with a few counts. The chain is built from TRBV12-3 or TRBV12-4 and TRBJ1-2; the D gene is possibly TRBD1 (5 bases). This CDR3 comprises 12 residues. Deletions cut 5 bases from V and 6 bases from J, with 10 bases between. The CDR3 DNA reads TGTGCCAGCAGTCGACAGTCCAATGGCTACACCTTC. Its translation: CASSRQSNGYTF.

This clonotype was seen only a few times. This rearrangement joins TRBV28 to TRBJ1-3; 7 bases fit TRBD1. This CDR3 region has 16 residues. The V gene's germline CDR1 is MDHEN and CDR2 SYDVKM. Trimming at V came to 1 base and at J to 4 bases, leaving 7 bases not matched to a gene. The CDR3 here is CASSLFSTGSGNTIYF. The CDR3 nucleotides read TGTGCCAGCAGTTTATTTTCGACAGGGTCGGGAAACACCATATATTTT.

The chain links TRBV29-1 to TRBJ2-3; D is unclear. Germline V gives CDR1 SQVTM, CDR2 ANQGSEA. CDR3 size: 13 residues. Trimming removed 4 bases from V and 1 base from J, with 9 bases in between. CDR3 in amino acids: CSVGGGCTDTQYF. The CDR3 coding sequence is TGCAGCGTTGGAGGCGGTTGCACAGATACGCAGTATTTT.

The CDR3 loop is CASSLTSGRGAGANVLTF. Written as DNA, the CDR3 is TGTGCCAGCAGTTTGACTAGCGGGAGGGGGGCTGGGGCCAACGTCCTGACTTTC. The chain joins TRBV28 to TRBJ2-6; 14 bases match TRBD2. CDR1 is MDHEN, CDR2 SYDVKM, per germline. The V gene end was trimmed by 3 bases and the J gene end by 2 bases; junction bases not matched to a gene: 3. The CDR3 covers 18 residues.